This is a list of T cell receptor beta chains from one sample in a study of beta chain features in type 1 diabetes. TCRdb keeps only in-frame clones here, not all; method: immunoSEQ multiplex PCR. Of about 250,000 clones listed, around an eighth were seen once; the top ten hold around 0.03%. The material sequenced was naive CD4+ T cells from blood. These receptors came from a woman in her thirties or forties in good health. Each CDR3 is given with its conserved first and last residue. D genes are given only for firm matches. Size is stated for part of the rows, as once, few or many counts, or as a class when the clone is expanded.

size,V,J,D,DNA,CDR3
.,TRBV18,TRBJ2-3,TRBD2,TGTGCCAGCTCACGGCGGGGGGGCAATCAAGATACGCAGTATTTT,CASSRRGGNQDTQYF
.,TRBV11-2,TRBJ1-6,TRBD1,TGTGCCAGCAGCTTAGCCGGACAGGGAAATTCACCCCTCCACTTT,CASSLAGQGNSPLHF
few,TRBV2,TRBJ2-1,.,TGTGCCAGCCGTAGACAGTCCGGCTCCTACAATGAGCAGTTCTTC,CASRRQSGSYNEQFF
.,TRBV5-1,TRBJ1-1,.,TGCGCCAGCAGCTTGTCGTTCCAGCAGGGCACTGAAGCTTTCTTT,CASSLSFQQGTEAFF
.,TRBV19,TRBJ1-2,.,TGTGCCAGTAGTATAGGGCCCCAGGGGCCCGGCGGTGGCTACACCTTC,CASSIGPQGPGGGYTF
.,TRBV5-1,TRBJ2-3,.,TGCGCCAGCAGCGTCGCGGGGAGCACAGATACGCAGTATTTT,CASSVAGSTDTQYF
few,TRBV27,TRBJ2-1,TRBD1,TGTGCCAGCAGTTACCGACCGACAGGGAGCTCCTACAATGAGCAGTTCTTC,CASSYRPTGSSYNEQFF
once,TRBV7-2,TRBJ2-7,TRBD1,TGTGCCAGCAGCCCTGGACAGGCGCTCGGGGAGCAGTACTTC,CASSPGQALGEQYF
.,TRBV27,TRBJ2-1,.,TGTGCCAGCAGTCCCGGGTACAATGAGCAGTTCTTC,CASSPGYNEQFF
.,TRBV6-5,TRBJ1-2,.,TGTGCCAGCAGTTACTCGAAGACAGCCCCACTTAACTTC,CASSYSKTAPLNF
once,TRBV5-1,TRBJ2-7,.,TGCGCCAGCAGCCCGCCCCAGGGCCGCTACGAGCAGTACTTC,CASSPPQGRYEQYF
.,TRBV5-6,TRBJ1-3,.,TGTGCCAGCAGCTTCCTCGGAGGGTCTGGAAACACCATATATTTT,CASSFLGGSGNTIYF
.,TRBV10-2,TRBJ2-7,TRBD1,TGCGCCAGCAGTGAGTTTTTAGCAGGGGGATTGTGGGAGCAGTACTTC,CASSEFLAGGLWEQYF
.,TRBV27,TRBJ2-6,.,TGTGCCAGCAGCAGACAGGAAGCTGGGGCCAACGTCCTGACTTTC,CASSRQEAGANVLTF
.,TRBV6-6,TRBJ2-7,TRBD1,TGTGCCAGCAGTTACCCTGAGACAGGGTGGTACTTC,CASSYPETGWYF
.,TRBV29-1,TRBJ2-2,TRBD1,TGCAGCGTTGAAGGAGGGGGGACAGGGGACACCGGGGAGCTGTTTTTT,CSVEGGGTGDTGELFF
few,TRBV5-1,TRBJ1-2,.,TGCGCCAGCAGCTTGACCGGGAATCGATATGGCTACACCTTC,CASSLTGNRYGYTF
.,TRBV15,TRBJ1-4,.,TGTGCCACCAGCACCGGGGGGGTCCCAACTAATGAAAAACTGTTTTTT,CATSTGGVPTNEKLFF
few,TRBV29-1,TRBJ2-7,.,TGCAGCGTTCAACGTGCAGGGTCCAGCTCCTACGAGCAGTACTTC,CSVQRAGSSSYEQYF
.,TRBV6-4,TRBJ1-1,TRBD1,TGTGCCAGCAGGAGTCGAATACAGGGGGCCACTGAAGCTTTCTTT,CASRSRIQGATEAFF
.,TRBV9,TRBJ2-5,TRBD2,TGTGCCAGCAGCGCTAGCGGGGGGCCCGGAGAGACCCAGTACTTC,CASSASGGPGETQYF
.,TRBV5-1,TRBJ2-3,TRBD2,TGCGCCAGCAGCCGGACTCAGCGGGGGGGCAGGGCAGATACGCAGTATTTT,CASSRTQRGGRADTQYF
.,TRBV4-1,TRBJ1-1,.,TGCGCCAGCAGCCAACAGACAGCGTCTCAGAACACTGAAGCTTTCTTT,CASSQQTASQNTEAFF
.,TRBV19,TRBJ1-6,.,TGTGCCAGTAGTATCGGGGAGTTTAATTCACCCCTCCACTTT,CASSIGEFNSPLHF
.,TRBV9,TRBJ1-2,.,TGTGCCAGCAGCGCAGATAACTATGGCTACACCTTC,CASSADNYGYTF
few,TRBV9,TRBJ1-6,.,TGTGCCAGCAGCCCGGTGGGGCAGGGTTATTCACCCCTCCACTTT,CASSPVGQGYSPLHF
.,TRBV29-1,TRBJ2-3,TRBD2,TGCACCGGTGGACTAGCGGGGGGCCGGGATACGCAGTATTTT,CTGGLAGGRDTQYF
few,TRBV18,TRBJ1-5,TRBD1,TGTGCCAGCTCATTATCGGACAGGGGACTCAATCAGCCCCAGCATTTT,CASSLSDRGLNQPQHF
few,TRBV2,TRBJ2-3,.,TGTGCCAGCAGGTTTGGCCGGGGGAAGGGCACAGATACGCAGTATTTT,CASRFGRGKGTDTQYF
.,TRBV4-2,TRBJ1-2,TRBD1,TGTGCCAGCAGCCAAGATGGGGGGACAGGGAGATTAAACGGCTACACCTTC,CASSQDGGTGRLNGYTF
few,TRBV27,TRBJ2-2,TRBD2,TGTGCCAGCAGGAAGGTAGCGGGGGTCTTGAACACCGGGGAGCTGTTTTTT,CASRKVAGVLNTGELFF
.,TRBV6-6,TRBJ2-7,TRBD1,TGTGCCAGCAGTTATCACCCGGGACAGGGCCACGAGCAGTACTTC,CASSYHPGQGHEQYF
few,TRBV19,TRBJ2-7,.,TGTGCCAGTAGTATCGGTTCCAGTCCTAGTGAGCAGTACTTC,CASSIGSSPSEQYF
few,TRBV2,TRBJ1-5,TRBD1,TGTGCCAGCAGGGATTCGTGGACAGGGGAATCCTACCCCCAGCATTTT,CASRDSWTGESYPQHF
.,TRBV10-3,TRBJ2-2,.,TGTGCCATCAGTGAGTCCTACAACACCGGGGAGCTGTTTTTT,CAISESYNTGELFF
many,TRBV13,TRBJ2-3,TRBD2,TGTGCCAGCAGCTCCACTAGCGGGGGGTCAGATACGCAGTATTTT,CASSSTSGGSDTQYF
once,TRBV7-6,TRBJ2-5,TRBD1,TGTGCCAGCAGCTTAGGGATTTGGGCAGGGGGACAAGAGACCCAGTACTTC,CASSLGIWAGGQETQYF
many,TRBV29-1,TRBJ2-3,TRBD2,TGCAGCGTGACCGGGACTAGCGGGGCAGATACGCAGTATTTT,CSVTGTSGADTQYF
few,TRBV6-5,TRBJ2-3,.,TGTGCCAGCAGCTTAAGACAGGCCAACACAGATACGCAGTATTTT,CASSLRQANTDTQYF
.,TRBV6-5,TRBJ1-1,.,TGTGCCAGCAGTAGGGGGGGTCCGAGGACTGAAGCTTTCTTT,CASSRGGPRTEAFF
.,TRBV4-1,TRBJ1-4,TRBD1,TGCGCCAGCAGCCAAGGGATTACAGGGGCGAACCCGAATGAAAAACTGTTTTTT,CASSQGITGANPNEKLFF
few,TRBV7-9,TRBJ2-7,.,TGTGCCAGCAGGCTAATGACAGGATCCTACGAGCAGTACTTC,CASRLMTGSYEQYF
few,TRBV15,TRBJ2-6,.,TGTGCCACCAGCAGACAGGGGCCTGGGGCCAACGTCCTGACTTTC,CATSRQGPGANVLTF